This is a list of T cell receptor beta chains from one sample in a study of chemoradiotherapy in HPV16-positive cancers. TCRdb keeps only in-frame clones here, not all; method: immunoSEQ multiplex PCR. The data contain about 68,000 clones, 88% of them singletons. The specimen comprised blood, sampled from a patient who underwent chemoradiotherapy. The source of these receptors is a human donor with HPV-associated anogenital cancer. The CDR3 runs from the conserved cysteine through the conserved F or W. D genes are given only for firm matches. Size tells how often a clone was seen (once, few, many) or the class of an expanded clone, and some rows leave it out.

>NA|NA|TRBJ2-2|TRBV7-9
TGTGCCAGCAGCTGGGGGTACACCGGGGAGCTGTTTTTT
CASSWGYTGELFF
>NA|NA|TRBJ2-5|TRBV14
TGTGCCAGCAGCCAGTTATTTCTCGGGCTCCAAGAGACCCAGTACTTC
CASSQLFLGLQETQYF
>TRBD1|NA|TRBJ1-1|TRBV7-8
TGTGCCAGCAGCTTAGGGGTCGGGACAGTGAAGTCTGAAGCTTTCTTT
CASSLGVGTVKSEAFF
>NA|NA|TRBJ2-3|TRBV6-4
TGTGCCAGCAGTGAAGGTCAGGGGATTACAGATACGCAGTATTTT
CASSEGQGITDTQYF
>NA|few|TRBJ2-5|TRBV19
TGTGCCAGTAGCTACCAAGAGACCCAGTACTTC
CASSYQETQYF
>TRBD1|few|TRBJ1-5|TRBV6-1
TGTGCCAGCGGCAGGGGGCGCGATCAGCCCCAGCATTTT
CASGRGRDQPQHF
>TRBD2|NA|TRBJ2-1|TRBV5-1
TGCGCCAGCAGCTTGGTATCTAGCGGGGGATACAATGAGCAGTTCTTC
CASSLVSSGGYNEQFF
>NA|NA|TRBJ2-5|TRBV7-9
TGTGCCAGCAGCCCTGGGGAGACCCAGTACTTC
CASSPGETQYF
>NA|few|TRBJ1-2|TRBV5-4
TGTGCCAGCAGATTGACAGGAGATCAAGGCTACACCTTC
CASRLTGDQGYTF
>NA|NA|TRBJ2-1|TRBV12-5
TGTGCTAGTGGTTCGGGAAATGAGCAGTTCTTC
CASGSGNEQFF
>NA|NA|TRBJ1-5|TRBV7-2
TGTGCCAGCAGCTTAGACGGGGACTTCAATCAGCCCCAGCATTTT
CASSLDGDFNQPQHF
>TRBD1|NA|TRBJ1-1|TRBV18
TGTGCCAGCTCACGCGCAGGGGGCACTGAAGCTTTCTTT
CASSRAGGTEAFF
>TRBD2|few|TRBJ2-1|TRBV4-2
TGTGCCAGCAGCCCGCGGGGGGGCAATGAGCAGTTCTTC
CASSPRGGNEQFF
>TRBD2|once|TRBJ2-5|TRBV10-1
TGCGCCAGCAGTGAGACGGCCGGGACTAGCTCGGAGACCCAGTACTTC
CASSETAGTSSETQYF
>TRBD2|few|TRBJ2-5|TRBV6-1
TGTGCCAGCAGTGGACTAGCGGGGGTAGAGACCCAGTACTTC
CASSGLAGVETQYF
>TRBD1|NA|TRBJ1-1|TRBV7-9
TGTGCCAGCAGCTTAGAGACAGGGTTCGCTGAAGCTTTCTTT
CASSLETGFAEAFF
>NA|few|TRBJ1-5|TRBV4-1
TGCGCCAGCAGCCAGGGGGGTATGAGCAATCAGCCCCAGCATTTT
CASSQGGMSNQPQHF
>NA|NA|TRBJ1-3|TRBV21-1
TGTGCCAGCAGCAAAGATGACACCATATATTTT
CASSKDDTIYF
>NA|NA|TRBJ2-5|TRBV27
TGTGCCAGCAGTTTAGGGGGTTCCTACCAAGAGACCCAGTACTTC
CASSLGGSYQETQYF
>NA|few|TRBJ1-6|TRBV2
TGTGCCAGCAGTGAAGCTAATTCACCCCTCCACTTT
CASSEANSPLHF
>TRBD2|NA|TRBJ2-1|TRBV6-6
TGTGCCACCGGGAGGGATCGTATTGAGCAGTTCTTC
CATGRDRIEQFF
>NA|NA|TRBJ1-3|TRBV28
TGTGCCAGCAGCAGTCCCGGTTCTGGAAACACCATATATTTT
CASSSPGSGNTIYF
>NA|NA|TRBJ1-2|TRBV13
TGTGCCAGCAGCCCTCAGGGCTATGGCTACACCTTC
CASSPQGYGYTF
>NA|NA|TRBJ2-1|TRBV6-1
TGTGCCAGCAGTCTTTGGCAGGGGGGAAACAATGAGCAGTTCTTC
CASSLWQGGNNEQFF
>NA|NA|TRBJ2-7|TRBV10-3
TGTGCCATCAGTGATCCCGTAGACAGGAGCATCTACGAGCAGTACTTC
CAISDPVDRSIYEQYF
>NA|NA|TRBJ1-1|TRBV29-1
TGCAGCGTTGGGGTAGGACAGAACACTGAAGCTTTCTTT
CSVGVGQNTEAFF
>TRBD2|NA|TRBJ2-7|TRBV2
TGTGCCAGCAGCTCGGGACTAGTCAGCTCCGAGCAGTACTTC
CASSSGLVSSEQYF
>NA|once|TRBJ2-2|TRBV12-5
TGTGCTAGTGGTTTGGAGGCCCCAACTGGGGAGCTGTTTTTT
CASGLEAPTGELFF
>NA|NA|TRBJ2-7|TRBV19
TGTGCCAGTAGTAAGACGGGACTGACCCCCGAGCAGTACTTC
CASSKTGLTPEQYF
>TRBD1|once|TRBJ2-7|TRBV15
TGTGCCACCAGCAGAGAACCGGGACAGACCTACGAGCAGTACTTC
CATSREPGQTYEQYF
>NA|NA|TRBJ1-2|TRBV7-9
TGTGCCAGCAGCTTACCCAAGAATGCAGAATCTTCTAACTATGGCTACACCTTC
CASSLPKNAESSNYGYTF
>TRBD2|NA|TRBJ2-2|TRBV4-2
TGTGCCAGCAGCCTAAGCTCACTAGCGGCTAACACCGGGGAGCTGTTTTTT
CASSLSSLAANTGELFF
>NA|NA|TRBJ1-3|TRBV9
TGTGCCAGCAGCGTAGATAGGGGAGCTGGAAACACCATATATTTT
CASSVDRGAGNTIYF
>NA|NA|TRBJ1-4|TRBV15
TGTGCCACCAGCAGAGATGGAGGGCCTGCGGAAAAACTGTTTTTT
CATSRDGGPAEKLFF
>TRBD2|NA|TRBJ2-5|TRBV4-2
TGTGCCAGCAGCCAAGATTCGGCTAGCGGGGGGTTCCAGTACTTC
CASSQDSASGGFQYF
>NA|NA|TRBJ2-3|TRBV2
TGTGCCAGCAGTGAAAGCGGTTCCAGCACAGATACGCAGTATTTT
CASSESGSSTDTQYF
>NA|NA|TRBJ2-1|TRBV28
TGTGCCAGCAGTTTAGGATCCGGGGGCCCCTACAATGAGCAGTTCTTC
CASSLGSGGPYNEQFF
>NA|once|TRBJ1-2|TRBV19
TGTGCCAGTACTAACCCCGTTAACTATGGCTACACCTTC
CASTNPVNYGYTF
>NA|once|TRBJ2-7|TRBV19
TGTGCCAGTAGTAGTATCGCGGACTATATGTACGAGCAGTACTTC
CASSSIADYMYEQYF
>NA|NA|TRBJ1-1|TRBV7-9
TGTGCCAGCAGCTTAGTGAACACCTACACCGCTGAAGCTTTCTTT
CASSLVNTYTAEAFF
>NA|NA|TRBJ2-5|TRBV18
TGTGCCAGCTCACCGGCAGTTTTACGAGAGACCCAGTACTTC
CASSPAVLRETQYF
>NA|NA|TRBJ1-1|TRBV27
TGTGCCAGCAGTCCCCTCCCAGACGTCACAAGGAACACTGAAGCTTTCTTT
CASSPLPDVTRNTEAFF
>NA|NA|TRBJ2-3|TRBV30
TGTGCCTGGAGTCCACTAGTCGATACGCAGTATTTT
CAWSPLVDTQYF
>NA|NA|TRBJ2-1|TRBV18
TGTGCCAGCTCACCTCTCCGGGACGCGAGCTCCTACAATGAGCAGTTCTTC
CASSPLRDASSYNEQFF
>NA|NA|TRBJ1-2|TRBV4-1
TGCGCCAGCAGTCAGCTCCAAACCTCCCAGGGGAAGAATGGCTACACCTTC
CASSQLQTSQGKNGYTF
>NA|NA|TRBJ1-3|TRBV15
TGTGCCACCAGCTACCCTGGAAACACCATATATTTT
CATSYPGNTIYF
>NA|NA|TRBJ2-3|TRBV18
TGTGCCAGCTCAACACAGGAGGAAAAAACAGATACGCAGTATTTT
CASSTQEEKTDTQYF
>TRBD1|NA|TRBJ2-3|TRBV6-1
TGTGCCAGCAGTACTCACAGGGGAGCGGATACGCAGTATTTT
CASSTHRGADTQYF
>NA|NA|TRBJ1-1|TRBV19
TGTGCCGTGGGGCGGTTGAACACTGAAGCTTTCTTT
CAVGRLNTEAFF
>NA|few|TRBJ2-3|TRBV29-1
TGCAGCGCCACCCCGGTGGATACGCAGTATTTT
CSATPVDTQYF